The following is a TCR beta chain sequence with its context. This specimen includes other DNA sequences encoding the same CDR3. This record comes from a study of control samples from healthy donors and cancer patients. Trimming left V 0 bases short and J 7 bases short, with 4 bases between. Germline V gene data show CDR1 as MNHEY and CDR2 as SMNVEV (reference sequence). The CDR3 loop spans 13 amino acids. TCRdb's copy holds only in-frame clones and misses some; the assay was immunoSEQ multiplex PCR. Altogether about 130,000 clones are present, roughly 92% being singletons, with the ten largest covering roughly 0.54%.

The chain employs TRBV27 and TRBJ1-6; D is unclear. Sample: PBMCs. This sequence was found in a man older than 75 with head and neck cancer. For the CDR3, the DNA is TGTGCCAGCAGTTTATCCGGAAATTCACCCCTCCACTTT. It codes for CASSLSGNSPLHF.